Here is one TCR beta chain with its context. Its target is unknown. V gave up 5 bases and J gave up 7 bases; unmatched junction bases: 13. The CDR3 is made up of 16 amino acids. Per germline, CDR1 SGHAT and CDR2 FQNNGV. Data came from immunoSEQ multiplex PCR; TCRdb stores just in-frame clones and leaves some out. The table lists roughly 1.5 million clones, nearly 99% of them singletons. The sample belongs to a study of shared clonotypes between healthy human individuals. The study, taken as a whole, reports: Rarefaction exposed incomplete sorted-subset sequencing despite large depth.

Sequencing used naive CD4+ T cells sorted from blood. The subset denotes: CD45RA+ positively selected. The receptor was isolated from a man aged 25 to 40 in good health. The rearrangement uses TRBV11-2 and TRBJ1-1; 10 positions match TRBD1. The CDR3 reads CASSLPTGTGANEAFF. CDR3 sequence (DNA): TGTGCCAGCAGCCTACCCACCGGGACAGGGGCAAATGAAGCTTTCTTT.